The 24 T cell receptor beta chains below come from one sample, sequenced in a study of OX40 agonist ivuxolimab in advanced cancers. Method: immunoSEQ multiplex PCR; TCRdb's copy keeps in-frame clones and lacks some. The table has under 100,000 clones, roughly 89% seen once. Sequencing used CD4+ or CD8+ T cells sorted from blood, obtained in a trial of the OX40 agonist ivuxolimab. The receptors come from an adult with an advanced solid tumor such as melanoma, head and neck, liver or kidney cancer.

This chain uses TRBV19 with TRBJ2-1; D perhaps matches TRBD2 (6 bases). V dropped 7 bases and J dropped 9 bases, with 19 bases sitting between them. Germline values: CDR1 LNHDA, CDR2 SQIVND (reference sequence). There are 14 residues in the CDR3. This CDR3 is CASTKNGGTPEQFF. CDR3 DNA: TGTGCCAGTACCAAGAATGGCGGGACGCCTGAGCAGTTCTTC.

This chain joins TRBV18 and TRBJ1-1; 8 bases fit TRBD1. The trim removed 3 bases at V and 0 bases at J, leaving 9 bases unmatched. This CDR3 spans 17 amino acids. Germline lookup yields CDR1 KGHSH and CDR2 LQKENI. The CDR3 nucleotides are TGTGCCAGCTCACCCCTCAGGGGGCGGGGGATGAACACTGAAGCTTTCTTT. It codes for CASSPLRGRGMNTEAFF. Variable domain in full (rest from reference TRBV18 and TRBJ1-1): NAGVMQNPRHLVRRRGQEARLRCSPMKGHSHVYWYRQLPEEGLKFMVYLQKENIIDESGMPKERFSAEFPKEGPSILRIQQVVRGDSAAYFCASSPLRGRGMNTEAFFGQGTRLTVV.

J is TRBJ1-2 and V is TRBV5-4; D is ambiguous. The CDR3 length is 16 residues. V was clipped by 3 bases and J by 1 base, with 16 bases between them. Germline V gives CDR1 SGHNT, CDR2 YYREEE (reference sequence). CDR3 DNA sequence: TGTGCCAGCAGCTGGCTGGGAGGTAGTGGTAACTATGGCTACACCTTC. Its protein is CASSWLGGSGNYGYTF. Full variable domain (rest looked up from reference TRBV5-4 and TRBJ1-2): ETGVTQSPTHLIKTRGQQVTLRCSSQSGHNTVSWYQQALGQGPQFIFQYYREEENGRGNFPPRFSGLQFPNYSSELNVNALELDDSALYLCASSWLGGSGNYGYTFGSGTRLTVV.

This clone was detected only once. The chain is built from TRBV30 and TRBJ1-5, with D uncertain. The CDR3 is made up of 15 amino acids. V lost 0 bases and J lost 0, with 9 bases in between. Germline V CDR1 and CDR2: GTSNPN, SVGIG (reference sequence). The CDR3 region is CAWSVGGLSNQPQHF. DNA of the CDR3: TGTGCCTGGAGTGTCGGCGGACTTAGCAATCAGCCCCAGCATTTT.

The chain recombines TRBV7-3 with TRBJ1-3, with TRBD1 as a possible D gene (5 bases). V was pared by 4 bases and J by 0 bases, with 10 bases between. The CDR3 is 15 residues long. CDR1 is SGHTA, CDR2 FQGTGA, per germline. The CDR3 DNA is TGTGCCAGCAGCTCAACAGGTTACTCTGGAAACACCATATATTTT. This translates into CASSSTGYSGNTIYF.

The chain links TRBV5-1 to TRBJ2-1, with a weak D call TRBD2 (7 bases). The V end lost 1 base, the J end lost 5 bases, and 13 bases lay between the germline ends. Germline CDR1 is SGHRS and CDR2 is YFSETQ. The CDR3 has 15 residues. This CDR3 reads CASSLSGGLHNEQFF. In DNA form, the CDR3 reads TGCGCCAGCAGCTTGTCGGGGGGCCTCCACAATGAGCAGTTCTTC.

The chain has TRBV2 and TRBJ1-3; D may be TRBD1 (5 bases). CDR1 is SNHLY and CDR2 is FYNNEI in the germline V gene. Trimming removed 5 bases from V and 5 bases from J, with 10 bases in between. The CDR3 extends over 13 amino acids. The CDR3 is CASSRDGRNTIYF. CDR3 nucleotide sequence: TGTGCCAGCAGTAGGGACGGGAGAAACACCATATATTTT.

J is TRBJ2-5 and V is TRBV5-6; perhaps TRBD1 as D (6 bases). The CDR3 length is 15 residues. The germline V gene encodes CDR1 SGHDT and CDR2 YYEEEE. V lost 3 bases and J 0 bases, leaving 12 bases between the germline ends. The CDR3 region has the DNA TGTGCCAGCAGCTCGACCACAGGGAACCAAGAGACCCAGTACTTC. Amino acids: CASSSTTGNQETQYF.

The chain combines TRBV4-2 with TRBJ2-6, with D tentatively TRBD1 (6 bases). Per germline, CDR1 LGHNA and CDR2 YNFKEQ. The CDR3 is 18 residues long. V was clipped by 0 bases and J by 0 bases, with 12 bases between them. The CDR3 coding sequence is TGTGCCAGCAGCCAAGATGGGCAGGGGCTCTCTGGGGCCAACGTCCTGACTTTC. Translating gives CASSQDGQGLSGANVLTF.

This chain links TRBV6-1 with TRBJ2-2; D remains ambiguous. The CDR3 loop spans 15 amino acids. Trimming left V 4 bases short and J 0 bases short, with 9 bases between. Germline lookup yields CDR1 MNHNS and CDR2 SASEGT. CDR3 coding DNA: TGTGCCAGCAGTGCCGGCACCGCGAACACCGGGGAGCTGTTTTTT. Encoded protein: CASSAGTANTGELFF.

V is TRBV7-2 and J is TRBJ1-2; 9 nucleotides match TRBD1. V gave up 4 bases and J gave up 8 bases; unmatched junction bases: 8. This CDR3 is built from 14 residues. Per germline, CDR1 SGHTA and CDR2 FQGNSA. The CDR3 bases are TGTGCCAGCAGCTCAGGACAGGGGTTGGTAGGCTACACCTTC. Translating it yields CASSSGQGLVGYTF.

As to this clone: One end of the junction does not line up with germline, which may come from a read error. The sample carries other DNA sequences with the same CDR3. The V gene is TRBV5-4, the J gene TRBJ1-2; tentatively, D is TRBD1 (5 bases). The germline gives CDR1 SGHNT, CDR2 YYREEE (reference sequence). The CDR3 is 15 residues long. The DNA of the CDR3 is TGCGCCAGCAGCGGCGGGACTCCCGGGGTCTATGGCTACACCTTC. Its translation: CASSGGTPGVYGYTF.

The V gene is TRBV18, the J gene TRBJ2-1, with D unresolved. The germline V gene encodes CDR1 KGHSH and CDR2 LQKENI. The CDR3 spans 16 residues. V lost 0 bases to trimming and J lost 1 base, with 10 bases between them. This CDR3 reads CASSPPRQVSYNEQFF. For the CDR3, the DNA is TGTGCCAGCTCACCACCGAGGCAGGTGTCCTACAATGAGCAGTTCTTC.

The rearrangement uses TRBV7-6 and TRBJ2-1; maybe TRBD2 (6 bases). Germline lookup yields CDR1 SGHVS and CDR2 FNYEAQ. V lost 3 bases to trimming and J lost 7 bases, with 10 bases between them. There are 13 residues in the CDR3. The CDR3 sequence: CASSFMGGNEQFF. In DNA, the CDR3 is TGTGCCAGCAGCTTCATGGGGGGAAATGAGCAGTTCTTC.

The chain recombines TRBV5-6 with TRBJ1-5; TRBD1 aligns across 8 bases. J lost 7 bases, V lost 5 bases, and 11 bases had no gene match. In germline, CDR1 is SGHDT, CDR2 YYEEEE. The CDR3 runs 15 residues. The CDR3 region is CASSPGTGDLQPQHF. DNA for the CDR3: TGTGCCAGCAGTCCGGGGACAGGAGATCTGCAGCCCCAGCATTTT.

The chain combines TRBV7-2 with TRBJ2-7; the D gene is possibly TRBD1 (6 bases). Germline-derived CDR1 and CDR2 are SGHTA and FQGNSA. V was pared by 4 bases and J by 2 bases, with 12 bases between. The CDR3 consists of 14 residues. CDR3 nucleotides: TGTGCCAGCAGCTCCAGGGGATCCACCTACGAGCAGTACTTC. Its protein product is CASSSRGSTYEQYF.

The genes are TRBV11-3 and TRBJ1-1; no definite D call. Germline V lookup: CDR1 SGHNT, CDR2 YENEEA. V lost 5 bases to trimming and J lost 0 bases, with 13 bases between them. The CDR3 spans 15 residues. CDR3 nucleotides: TGTGCCAGCAGCCCGACGCAGATTATGAACACTGAAGCTTTCTTT. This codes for CASSPTQIMNTEAFF. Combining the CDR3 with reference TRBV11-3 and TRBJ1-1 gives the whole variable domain EAGVVQSPRYKIIEKKQPVAFWCNPISGHNTLYWYLQNLGQGPELLIRYENEEAVDDSQLPKDRFSAERLKGVDSTLKIQPAELGDSAVYLCASSPTQIMNTEAFFGQGTRLTVV.

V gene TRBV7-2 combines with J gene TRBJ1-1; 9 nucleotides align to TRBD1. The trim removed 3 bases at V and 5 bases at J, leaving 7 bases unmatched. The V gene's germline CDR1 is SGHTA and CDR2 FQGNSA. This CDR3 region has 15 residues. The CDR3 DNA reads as TGTGCCAGCAGCTTCAGACAGGGGGAGAGGACTGAAGCTTTCTTT. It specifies CASSFRQGERTEAFF.

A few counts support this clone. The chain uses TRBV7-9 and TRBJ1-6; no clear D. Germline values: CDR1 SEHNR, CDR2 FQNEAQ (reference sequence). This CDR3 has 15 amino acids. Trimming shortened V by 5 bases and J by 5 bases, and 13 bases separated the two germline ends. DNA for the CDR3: TGTGCCAGCAGCCCCTGGGCCGGCGATAATTCACCCCTCCACTTT. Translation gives CASSPWAGDNSPLHF.

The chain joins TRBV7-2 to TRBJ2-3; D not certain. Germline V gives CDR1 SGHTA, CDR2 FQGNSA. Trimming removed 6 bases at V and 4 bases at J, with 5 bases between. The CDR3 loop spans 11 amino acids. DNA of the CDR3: TGTGCCAGCAGTTCAGCAGATACGCAGTATTTT. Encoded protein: CASSSADTQYF.

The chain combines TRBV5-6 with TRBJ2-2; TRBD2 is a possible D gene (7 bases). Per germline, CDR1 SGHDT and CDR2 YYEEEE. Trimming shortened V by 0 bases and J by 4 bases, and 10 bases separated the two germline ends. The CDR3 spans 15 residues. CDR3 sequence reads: CASSLGGGGTGELFF. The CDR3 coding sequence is TGTGCCAGCAGCTTGGGCGGGGGCGGCACCGGGGAGCTGTTTTTT.

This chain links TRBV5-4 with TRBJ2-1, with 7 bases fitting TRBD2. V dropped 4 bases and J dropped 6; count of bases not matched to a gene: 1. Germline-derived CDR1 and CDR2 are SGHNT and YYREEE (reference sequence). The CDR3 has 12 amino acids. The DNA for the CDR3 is TGTGCCAGCAGCCGGACTAGCAATGAGCAGTTCTTC. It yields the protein CASSRTSNEQFF.

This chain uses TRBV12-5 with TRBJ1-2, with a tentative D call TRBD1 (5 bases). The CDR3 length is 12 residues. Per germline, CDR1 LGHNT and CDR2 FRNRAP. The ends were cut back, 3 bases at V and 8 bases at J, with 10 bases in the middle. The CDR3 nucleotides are TGTGCTAGTGGTTTTGGAGGGGAAGGCTACACCTTC. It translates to CASGFGGEGYTF.

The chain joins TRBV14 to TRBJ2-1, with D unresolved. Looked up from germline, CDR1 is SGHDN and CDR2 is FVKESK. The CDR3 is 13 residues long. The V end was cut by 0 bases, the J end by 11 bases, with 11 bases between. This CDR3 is CASSQDGVIKQFF. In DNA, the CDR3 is TGTGCCAGCAGCCAAGACGGCGTCATAAAGCAGTTCTTC.